This entry describes one TCR beta chain. This clonotype was detected many times. Its antigen is unknown. The input lacks base qualities; no much larger clone sits a single base away. The entry originates in a study of T-cell reconstitution after alpha-beta-depleted transplantation in children (dated by TCRdb to 2016 to 2017). Notes on the research overall: The study quantitatively tracked T-cell immune reconstitution after TCRalphabeta/CD19-depleted allogeneic hematopoietic cell transplantation in children using TCR repertoire profiling. Overall results and qualifications from the work: The high TCRbeta diversity at day 60 in some patients was ascribed to recipient T cells and intrathymic progenitors that had survived conditioning. The apparently early alphabetaT-cell count recovery about two months after transplant was reportedly dependent on only several hundred rapidly expanded clones derived from non-depleted graft cells. Over the following months the frequencies of hyperexpanded clones went down, and after one year T-cell counts and TCRbeta diversity were mostly credited to newly produced T cells.

The library was produced with PCR. The reads were generated on an Illumina HiSeq 2500. To normalize quantification of the TCRbeta repertoire, the TCR libraries were built with molecular barcoding that relied on unique molecular identifiers. TCRdb ran its own pipeline on the public reads, namely fastp trimming at Q25 and MiXCR clone calling, and kept in-frame beta chains. Identical CDR3 proteins give one entry, which carries the most common genes and DNA. The sample contains 200,000 to 250,000 distinct CDR3 sequences, about 26% of them found a single time. The ten biggest clones cover 2% to 3% of the sample. Explained via the paper, the treatment or condition label denotes: allogeneic hematopoietic cell transplantation with graft depleted of TCRalphabeta T cells and CD19 B cells. The transplant recipients were children given TCRalphabeta/CD19-depleted allogeneic hematopoietic cell grafts. There are 15 amino acids in the CDR3, from cysteine to phenylalanine inclusive. Only the CDR3 DNA stays, 45 bases, in frame from base 1. The germline V gene specifies SGHTA as CDR1 and FQGTGA as CDR2. The junction carries 15 bases between V and J, which are trimmed by 5 bases and 4 bases respectively.

Specimen: PBMCs, collected before TCRalphabeta/CD19-depleted stem cell transplant. The receptor comes from a girl aged 2-10 years with Fanconi anemia, due to receive a stem cell transplant. The chain is made from TRBV7-3 and TRBJ2-1; the D gene is unclear. The CDR3 protein: CASSRRQAMYNEQFF. DNA sequence: TGTGCCAGCAGCCGACGCCAAGCGATGTACAATGAGCAGTTCTTC.